This T cell receptor (beta chain) was obtained from a study of human T cells and chemical hapten exposure. Broader study findings: Among TCRs, those above 1 in 1000 frequency were unaffected by DPC sensitization.

Stated time point: patch test 3, about 24 weeks after DPC sensitization. The treatment is: therapeutic diphenylcyclopropenone sensitization with weekly scalp DPC. During construction of the library, unique molecular identifiers were attached to individual cDNA molecules for quantitative, reproducible TCR counting. TCRdb fed the RACE reads into MiXCR, producing one record per CDR3 protein. Of roughly 100,000 distinct CDR3 sequences listed, nearly 35% are singletons. In this sample, this clonotype turned up a few times. Its specificity is not known. The ends lost 10 bases at V and 3 bases at J; junction bases unmatched: 4. The CDR3 has 13 amino acids. Germline loops: CDR1 MNHEY, CDR2 SVGAGI.

The genes are TRBV6-5 and TRBJ2-5; 11 bases match TRBD1. The material was whole blood, obtained in connection with sensitization to the hapten diphenylcyclopropenone (DPC). This sequence originates from a man aged 35 to 55 with alopecia areata. Some clones in this sample may be carry-over from other donors' samples. CDR3 protein: CATGDRGKETQYF. In DNA form, the CDR3 reads TGTGCCACGGGGGACAGGGGGAAAGAGACCCAGTACTTC.